This T cell receptor (beta chain) was sequenced for a study of shared clonotypes between healthy human individuals. Generated by immunoSEQ multiplex PCR, the TCRdb table keeps only in-frame clones and is missing some. Of approximately 500,000 clones listed, 90% to 96% are singletons. Germline lookup yields CDR1 SGHRS and CDR2 YFSETQ. V was clipped by 4 bases and J by 1 base, with 10 bases between them. The CDR3 totals 14 residues. The chain employs TRBV5-1 and TRBJ2-3; D unclear. The receptor comes from a woman in her twenties or thirties in good health. Sequencing used naive CD4+ T cells sorted from blood. Regarding subset: CD45RA+ positively selected. The CDR3 bases are TGCGCCAGCAGCCCACGGACCGGCACAGATACGCAGTATTTT. It encodes CASSPRTGTDTQYF.